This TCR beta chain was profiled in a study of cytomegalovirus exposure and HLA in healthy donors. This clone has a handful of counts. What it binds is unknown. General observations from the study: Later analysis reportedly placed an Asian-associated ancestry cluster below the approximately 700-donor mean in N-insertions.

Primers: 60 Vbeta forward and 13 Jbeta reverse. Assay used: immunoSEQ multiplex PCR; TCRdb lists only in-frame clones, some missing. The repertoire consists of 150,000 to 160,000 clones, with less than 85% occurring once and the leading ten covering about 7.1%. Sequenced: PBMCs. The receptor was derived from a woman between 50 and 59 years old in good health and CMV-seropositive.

The CDR3 reads CAWSEQSNQPQHF. In nucleotides, the CDR3 is TGTGCCTGGAGTGAACAGAGCAATCAGCCCCAGCATTTT. The gene calls are TRBV30 and TRBJ1-5; D remains ambiguous. Germline values: CDR1 GTSNPN, CDR2 SVGIG (reference sequence). The V gene lost 1 base and the J gene lost 1 base, with 5 bases spanning the gap. CDR3 size: 13 residues.